The present entry profiles one T cell receptor (beta chain) with its context. CDR1 MNHEY and CDR2 SMNVEV come from the germline V gene (reference sequence). V was clipped by 6 bases and J by 4 bases, with 4 bases between them. CDR3 length equals 11 residues. This entry comes from a study of T cell changes during pregnancy in multiple sclerosis. TCRdb keeps only in-frame clones here, not all; method: immunoSEQ multiplex PCR. The sample includes approximately 50,000 clones, about 90% seen only once; the top ten take 10%. The source of this sequence is a female donor with multiple sclerosis, enrolled in a pregnancy study. The sequencing used CD8+ T cells from peripheral blood mononuclear cells, collected after pregnancy. The chain links TRBV27 to TRBJ2-1, with D unclear. The CDR3 reads CASSKYNEQFF. DNA for the CDR3: TGTGCCAGCAGCAAATACAATGAGCAGTTCTTC.